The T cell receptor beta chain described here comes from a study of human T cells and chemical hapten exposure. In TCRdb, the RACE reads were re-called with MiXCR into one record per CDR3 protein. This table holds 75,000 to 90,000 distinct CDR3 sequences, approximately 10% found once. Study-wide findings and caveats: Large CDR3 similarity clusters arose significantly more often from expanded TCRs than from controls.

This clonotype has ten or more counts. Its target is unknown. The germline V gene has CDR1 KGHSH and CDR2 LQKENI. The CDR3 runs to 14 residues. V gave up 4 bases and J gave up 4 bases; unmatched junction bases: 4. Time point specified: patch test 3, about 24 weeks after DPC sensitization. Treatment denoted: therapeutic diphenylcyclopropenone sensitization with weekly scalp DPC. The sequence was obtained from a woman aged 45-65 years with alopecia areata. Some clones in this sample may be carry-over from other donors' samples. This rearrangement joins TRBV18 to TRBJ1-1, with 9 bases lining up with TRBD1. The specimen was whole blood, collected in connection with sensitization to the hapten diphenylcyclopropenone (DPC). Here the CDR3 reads CASSLQGAGTEAFF. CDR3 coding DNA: TGTGCCAGCTCACTACAGGGGGCGGGCACTGAAGCTTTCTTT.